In this sample, the clone carrying this TCR beta chain turned up many times. The CDR3 is made up of 13 amino acids. Germline V CDR1 and CDR2: SNHLY, FYNNEI. The ends were cut back, 11 bases at V and 5 bases at J, with 13 bases in the middle. The sample belongs to a study of T cells in Graves' hyperthyroidism and ophthalmopathy. Amplification targeted TCR beta CDR3 regions from RNA transcripts. HTBI primers drove first-round RT-PCR of the TCR CDR3. Each CDR3 protein gets one entry after TCRdb re-called the multiplex PCR reads with MiXCR. The data contain 400,000 to 500,000 distinct CDR3 sequences, 13% to 15% of them singletons.

The TCR comes from a woman aged 18-29 years with Graves' hyperthyroidism. The sample consisted of blood. V usage is TRBV2 and J usage is TRBJ1-6, with D unresolved. CDR3 region: CAPRANNNSPLHF. The CDR3 bases are TGTGCCCCCCGGGCCAACAATAATTCACCCCTCCACTTT. Drawing the rest from reference TRBV2 and TRBJ1-6, the complete variable domain is EPEVTQTPSHQVTQMGQEVILRCVPISNHLYFYWYRQILGQKVEFLVSFYNNEISEKSEIFDDQFSVERPDGSNFTLKIRSTKLEDSAMYFCAPRANNNSPLHFGNGTRLTVT.